Following are 16 T cell receptor beta chains from one sample sequenced in a study of monozygotic twins with inflammatory bowel disease. TCRdb re-called the 5' RACE reads, yielding one record per CDR3 amino acid sequence without DNA. The sample data list approximately 420,000 distinct CDR3 sequences. Sequencing used blood. Receptors originate from a human donor with ulcerative colitis or Crohn's disease, or a healthy co-twin of an affected twin (not recorded which).

V usage is TRBV7-9 and J usage is TRBJ2-1. The germline CDR1 and CDR2 sequences are SEHNR and FQNEAQ (reference sequence). This CDR3 region has 13 residues. The CDR3 here is CASSSGLHNEQFF.

This chain uses TRBV10-2 with TRBJ1-6; TCRdb's D call of TRBD1 is untestable without DNA. The CDR3 is 17 amino acids. Germline-derived CDR1 and CDR2 are WSHSY and SAAADI. The CDR3 sequence is CASSEVGTGAGNSPLHF.

This chain connects TRBV20-1 to TRBJ1-3; TCRdb's assignment of TRBD1 cannot be checked, as there is no DNA. This CDR3 spans 16 amino acids. Germline CDR1 is DFQATT and CDR2 is SNEGSKA (reference sequence). CDR3 sequence reads: CSASQGTGRSGNTIYF.

The chain recombines TRBV5-1 with TRBJ2-5; TCRdb outputs TRBD1, but without DNA this stays unchecked. CDR1 and CDR2 (germline): SGHRS, YFSETQ. This CDR3 contains 15 residues. The CDR3 spells CASSFGGTGGETQYF.

The chain has TRBV19 and TRBJ2-7; the TRBD1 assignment by TCRdb is unverifiable without DNA. Germline assignment: CDR1 LNHDA and CDR2 SQIVND (reference sequence). CDR3 length equals 14 residues. CDR3 protein: CASSIQPGAGEQYF. The variable domain in full, with the rest retrieved from reference TRBV19 and TRBJ2-7, is DGGITQSPKYLFRKEGQNVTLSCEQNLNHDAMYWYRQDPGQGLRLIYYSQIVNDFQKGDIAEGYSVSREKKESFPLTVTSAQKNPTAFYLCASSIQPGAGEQYFGPGTRLTVT.

The V call is TRBV20-1, the J call TRBJ2-1; TCRdb outputs TRBD2, but without DNA this stays unchecked. Germline loops: CDR1 DFQATT, CDR2 SNEGSKA (reference sequence). CDR3 length equals 15 residues. The CDR3 loop is CSARTSGSSYNEQFF.

V is TRBV20-1 and J is TRBJ2-1; checking the TCRdb D call of TRBD2 is not possible without DNA. CDR1 DFQATT and CDR2 SNEGSKA come from the germline V gene (reference sequence). This CDR3 comprises 14 residues. CDR3 amino acids: CSARRAGGPNEQFF.

This chain links TRBV7-2 with TRBJ2-7. The CDR3 has 15 amino acids. Germline V gene lookup returns CDR1 SGHTA and CDR2 FQGNSA. The CDR3 region is CASSLAGSSSYEQYF.

This chain connects TRBV20-1 to TRBJ1-2. CDR1 is DFQATT, CDR2 SNEGSKA, per germline (reference sequence). This CDR3 is built from 14 residues. CDR3 region: CSARDTAENYGYTF.

The chain carries TRBV24-1 and TRBJ2-1; TCRdb indicates TRBD1, and absent DNA this call remains unverified. The CDR3 consists of 16 residues. CDR1 is KGHDR, CDR2 SFDVKD, per germline. CDR3 sequence: CATSDFQTGGNNEQFF.

This sequence joins TRBV7-2 and TRBJ1-2. Germline V CDR1 and CDR2: SGHTA, FQGNSA. This CDR3 contains 13 residues. CDR3 amino acids: CASRMGANYGYTF.

The V and J genes are TRBV7-2 and TRBJ2-2; TCRdb gives TRBD1 as the D gene, but with no DNA this cannot be confirmed. This CDR3 has 16 residues. Per germline, CDR1 SGHTA and CDR2 FQGNSA. The CDR3 loop reads CASRPPGFRGTGELFF.

The rearrangement joins TRBV4-1 to TRBJ2-3. The CDR3 covers 15 residues. Germline lookup yields CDR1 MGHRA and CDR2 YSYEKL. This CDR3 reads CASSQERPDTDTQYF.

The J gene is TRBJ2-4, the V gene TRBV11-2; TCRdb proposes TRBD1, but this gene call is untestable without DNA. CDR3 length: 16 residues. Germline V gene sequence: CDR1 SGHAT, CDR2 FQNNGV. The CDR3 is CASSLDGAFAKNIQYF.

The V call is TRBV6-5, the J call TRBJ2-2. The CDR3 totals 14 residues. Germline loops: CDR1 MNHEY, CDR2 SVGAGI. CDR3 region: CASSYSSNTGELFF.

This chain connects TRBV29-1 to TRBJ2-7. This CDR3 spans 14 amino acids. Germline loops: CDR1 SQVTM, CDR2 ANQGSEA. The CDR3 sequence is CSVEGLGVSYEQYF.